This TCR beta chain was sequenced for a study of shared clonotypes between healthy human individuals. The study's findings and limits: What naive subsets generally showed was a larger estimated richness than memory subsets showed.

As for this clone: The antigen is undetermined.

Naive CD8 cells lacked CD45RO and underwent positive selection for CCR7, leaving out terminally differentiated effector memory CD45RA+ cells. Germline V gives CDR1 WNHNN, CDR2 SYGVQD (reference sequence). This CDR3 comprises 11 residues. V shed 4 bases and J shed 12 bases, with 10 bases lying between them. It was across several immunoSEQ plates that each subset's genomic DNA was evenly split. Produced via immunoSEQ multiplex PCR; TCRdb's table is partial and in-frame only. The sample lists millions of clones, about 95% occurring once. Sequences were obtained from naive CD8+ T cells sorted from blood. This clonotype was obtained from a man aged 18 to 29 in good health. This chain uses TRBV10-1 with TRBJ2-1; no clear D. For the CDR3, the DNA is TGCGCCAGCAGTGGCCCCGGCGGGCAGTTCTTC. It encodes CASSGPGGQFF.